A selection of T cell receptor beta chains follows, all from one sample in a study of CD8 T cells in Susac syndrome. Using its own MiXCR run on the immunoSEQ multiplex PCR reads, TCRdb lists one record per CDR3 protein. Found here are about 280,000 distinct CDR3 sequences, 70% to 90% of them singletons; the top ten hold over 0.1%. Sequenced sample: CD8+ T cells from PBMCs. The receptors were gathered from a human donor with multiple sclerosis. Both conserved end residues are part of each CDR3. A D gene is named only where the DNA matches it firmly. Some rows have no size entry. The others give once, few or many, or a class for an expanded clone.

once	TRBV20-1	TRBJ2-7	TRBD1	TGCAGTGCTAGAGACGACAGGGTTACCTACGAGCAGTACTTC	CSARDDRVTYEQYF
.	TRBV27	TRBJ2-1	.	TGTGCCAGCAGGAACCCCTACGAGTGGGGCAATGAGCAGTTCTTC	CASRNPYEWGNEQFF
.	TRBV30	TRBJ2-3	.	TGTGCCTGGATCGGAGCTAGCACAGATACGCAGTATTTT	CAWIGASTDTQYF
.	TRBV28	TRBJ2-7	TRBD2	TGTGCCAGCAGTTTAACGGGAGGCGGCGGCGAGCAGTACTTC	CASSLTGGGGEQYF
once	TRBV9	TRBJ2-3	.	TGTGCCAGCAGCCCTGTTACAGACAGGACAGATACGCAGTATTTT	CASSPVTDRTDTQYF
.	TRBV28	TRBJ1-2	TRBD1	TGTGCCAGCAGCGATCCGGGACAGGGCTATGGCTACACCTTC	CASSDPGQGYGYTF
.	TRBV19	TRBJ2-7	.	TGTGCCAGTAGTGCAGGTTCCGGGGCCGTCTACGAGCAGTACTTC	CASSAGSGAVYEQYF
.	TRBV10-2	TRBJ2-1	TRBD2	TGCGCCAGCAGTCCTCCGGGACTAGTCCATGAGCAGTTCTTC	CASSPPGLVHEQFF
.	TRBV7-9	TRBJ1-2	TRBD1	TGTGCCAGCAGCTCAGGGGGGGGCATGGGCTATGGCTACACCTTC	CASSSGGGMGYGYTF
.	TRBV6-1	TRBJ2-1	TRBD2	TGTGCCAGCAGTGAAAGTGCGGGGGTAACCTACAATGAGCAGTTCTTC	CASSESAGVTYNEQFF
.	TRBV27	TRBJ2-3	.	TGTGCCAGCAGCCTGCTAGTTTGGGGCACAGATACGCAGTATTTT	CASSLLVWGTDTQYF
.	TRBV7-2	TRBJ2-1	TRBD2	TGTGCCAGCAGCTATGAGCGGGGTTACTCCTACAATGAGCAGTTCTTC	CASSYERGYSYNEQFF
.	TRBV27	TRBJ1-1	.	TGTGCCAGCGCCCTCTACAGGGACACTGAAGCTTTCTTT	CASALYRDTEAFF
.	TRBV27	TRBJ1-5	.	TGTGCCAGCAACCCTGGCAGGGTGGGCAATCAGCCCCAGCATTTT	CASNPGRVGNQPQHF